The source of this TCR beta chain is a study of shared clonotypes between healthy human individuals. Investigators divided CD4+ cells into CD45RA+ naive and CD45RA-negative memory subsets. From germline, CDR1 is SEHNR and CDR2 FQNEAQ (reference sequence). V lost 2 bases and J lost 8, with 15 bases in between. There are 15 residues in the CDR3. The assay was immunoSEQ multiplex PCR, and TCRdb's table has in-frame clones only and misses some. This sample yields approximately 500,000 clones, of which almost 97% are seen a single time; 0.06% belongs to the top ten. Sequenced: naive CD4+ T cells sorted from blood. As for subset: CD45RA+ positively selected. The clonotype comes from a woman in her 30s in good health. The chain uses TRBV7-9 and TRBJ1-4; D remains ambiguous. In DNA, the CDR3 is TGTGCCAGCAGCTTAATTGGTACCCTGGGAGAAAAACTGTTTTTT. Protein product: CASSLIGTLGEKLFF.